The TCR beta chain under discussion was sequenced for a study of cytomegalovirus exposure and HLA in healthy donors. Study observations and caveats: Researchers reported from a later analysis that most CMV-associated TCR beta chains appeared HLA-restricted. Associated with cytomegalovirus, according to the listing, were around 160 TCR beta chains.

Vbeta (60) and Jbeta (13) primers were used in the PCR. TCRdb's copy holds only in-frame clones and misses some; the assay was immunoSEQ multiplex PCR. In the table there are 60,000 or so clones, about 80% of which are singletons. Germline trimming cut 0 bases from V and 3 bases from J; bases unmatched to any gene: 3. The CDR3 consists of 17 residues. On this clone: The antigen is not known.

The V and J genes are TRBV23-1 and TRBJ1-5; 12 positions agree with TRBD1. TRBV23-1 belongs to the ORF category, with a function that is uncertain. The source material was PBMCs. The clonotype comes from a man aged 35 to 55 in good health and CMV-seronegative. As DNA, the CDR3 is TGCGCCAGCAGTCAATCGGGACAGGGGGCACACAATCAGCCCCAGCATTTT. It encodes CASSQSGQGAHNQPQHF.